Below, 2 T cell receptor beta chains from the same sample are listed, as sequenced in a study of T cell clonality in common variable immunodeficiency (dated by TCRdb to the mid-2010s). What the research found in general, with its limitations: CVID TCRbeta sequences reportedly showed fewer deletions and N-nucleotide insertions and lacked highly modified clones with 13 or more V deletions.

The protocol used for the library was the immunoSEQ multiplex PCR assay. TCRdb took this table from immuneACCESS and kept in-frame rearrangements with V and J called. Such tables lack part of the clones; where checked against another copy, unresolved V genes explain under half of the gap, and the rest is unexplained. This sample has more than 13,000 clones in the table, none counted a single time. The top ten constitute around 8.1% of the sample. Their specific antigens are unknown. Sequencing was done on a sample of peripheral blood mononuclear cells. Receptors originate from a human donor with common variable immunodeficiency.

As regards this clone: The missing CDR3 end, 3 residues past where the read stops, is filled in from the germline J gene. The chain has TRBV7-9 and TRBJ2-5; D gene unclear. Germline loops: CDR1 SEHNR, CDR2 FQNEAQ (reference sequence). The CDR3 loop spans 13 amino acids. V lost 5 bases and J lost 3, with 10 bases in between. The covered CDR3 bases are TGTGCCAGCAGCCGAAGAGGTGAAGAGACC. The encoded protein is CASSRRGEET. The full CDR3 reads CASSRRGEETQYF.

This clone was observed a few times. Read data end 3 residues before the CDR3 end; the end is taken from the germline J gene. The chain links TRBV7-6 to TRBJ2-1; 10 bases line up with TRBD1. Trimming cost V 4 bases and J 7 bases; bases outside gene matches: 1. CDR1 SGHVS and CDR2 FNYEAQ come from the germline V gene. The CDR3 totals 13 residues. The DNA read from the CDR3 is TGTGCCAGCAGCTCGGACAGGGGGAATGAG. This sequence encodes CASSSDRGNE. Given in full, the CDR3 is CASSSDRGNEQFF.